This is a list of T cell receptor beta chains from one sample in a study of early T cells in non-severe SARS-CoV-2 infection. TCRdb called the 5' RACE reads again in MiXCR, with one record for every CDR3 protein. This sample has roughly 42,000 distinct CDR3 sequences, with 10% to 15% found just once. Sequenced: whole blood. Receptor source: an adult who was a healthcare worker with PCR-confirmed SARS-CoV-2 infection or an uninfected control (not recorded which). CDR3s include the opening cysteine and the closing phenylalanine or tryptophan. The D gene is left open where the match is weak. Clone size is shown for a subset of rows, as once, few, many or a class of expanded clone.

j_call	clone_size	d_call	v_call	cdr3_aa	cdr3_nt
TRBJ2-3	few	NA	TRBV7-8	CASATTGTDTQYF	TGTGCCAGCGCTACCACGGGCACAGATACGCAGTATTTT
TRBJ1-1	many	NA	TRBV19	CASSRGDSGEAFF	TGTGCCAGTAGCCGCGGGGATTCGGGTGAAGCTTTCTTT
TRBJ2-1	NA	TRBD2	TRBV4-3	CASSLRGLVDSNLYNEQFF	TGCGCCAGCAGCCTTCGAGGACTAGTTGACTCGAACCTCTACAATGAGCAGTTCTTC
TRBJ2-2	few	NA	TRBV29-1	CSATPISGGELFF	TGCAGCGCCACGCCCATCAGTGGCGGGGAGCTGTTTTTT
TRBJ1-6	many	NA	TRBV6-5	CANDQMAPLHF	TGTGCTAACGACCAAATGGCACCCCTCCACTTT
TRBJ1-2	many	NA	TRBV20-1	CSARGQLANYGYTF	TGCAGTGCTAGAGGCCAACTAGCTAACTATGGCTACACCTTC
TRBJ2-7	many	NA	TRBV13	CASSSGPGEEQYF	TGTGCCAGCAGCTCCGGACCTGGAGAGGAGCAGTACTTC
TRBJ2-3	NA	NA	TRBV28	CASRRADAGADTQYF	TGTGCCAGCAGGCGAGCGGACGCAGGAGCAGATACGCAGTATTTT
TRBJ1-1	NA	NA	TRBV6-6	CASSYALGGKNTEAFF	TGTGCCAGCAGTTACGCCCTCGGAGGGAAGAACACTGAAGCTTTCTTT
TRBJ2-3	NA	NA	TRBV20-1	CSARSPGGSRTDTQYF	TGCAGTGCTAGATCGCCGGGGGGCTCCCGCACAGATACGCAGTATTTT
TRBJ2-5	many	NA	TRBV11-2	CASSFGSQETQYF	TGTGCCAGCAGCTTCGGCAGTCAAGAGACCCAGTACTTC
TRBJ1-5	NA	NA	TRBV27	CASSFPNQPQHF	TGTGCCAGCAGTTTCCCTAATCAGCCCCAGCATTTT
TRBJ2-5	NA	TRBD2	TRBV12-3/TRBV12-4	CASSLYGTREETQYF	TGTGCCAGCAGTTTATATGGGACTAGAGAAGAGACCCAGTACTTC
TRBJ2-1	NA	NA	TRBV20-1	CSARIDTTFIEQFF	TGCAGTGCTAGAATTGACACCACTTTCATTGAGCAGTTCTTC
TRBJ2-2	once	TRBD1	TRBV4-3	CASSQGTGIRELFF	TGCGCCAGCAGCCAAGGGACAGGGATAAGGGAGCTGTTTTTT
TRBJ2-5	few	NA	TRBV7-2	CASSPSQGETQYF	TGTGCCAGCAGCCCTAGTCAGGGAGAGACCCAGTACTTC
TRBJ2-5	NA	TRBD2	TRBV10-2	CASRTTSARAETQYF	TGCGCCAGCAGGACCACTAGCGCGCGAGCGGAGACCCAGTACTTC
TRBJ1-4	many	NA	TRBV7-2	CASSLDGNEKLFF	TGTGCCAGCAGCTTAGATGGGAATGAAAAACTGTTTTTT
TRBJ2-1	NA	TRBD1	TRBV11-2	CASSLDPRQGVYNEQFF	TGTGCCAGCAGCTTGGACCCGAGACAGGGTGTCTACAATGAGCAGTTCTTC
TRBJ1-1	many	TRBD1	TRBV5-5	CASSKITGGSTEAFF	TGTGCCAGCAGCAAGATCACAGGGGGCTCGACTGAAGCTTTCTTT
TRBJ1-3	many	NA	TRBV7-8	CASSPTGFSGNTIYF	TGTGCCAGCAGCCCGACAGGATTCTCTGGAAACACCATATATTTT
TRBJ1-6	few	NA	TRBV15	CATSRGASLWNPLHF	TGTGCCACCAGCAGAGGAGCCTCCCTATGGAATCCCCTCCACTTT
TRBJ2-3	few	NA	TRBV10-3	CAISDRHTDTQYF	TGTGCCATCAGTGACAGACACACAGATACGCAGTATTTT
TRBJ2-1	many	TRBD1	TRBV6-2/TRBV6-3	CASSYSERDRARF	TGTGCCAGCAGTTACTCGGAAAGGGACAGGGCTAGGTTC
TRBJ2-3	many	TRBD2	TRBV20-1	CSARLAGVDTQYF	TGCAGTGCTAGGTTAGCGGGAGTGGATACGCAGTATTTT
TRBJ2-5	many	NA	TRBV28	CASNWGHRADDETQYF	TGTGCCAGCAATTGGGGCCACAGGGCCGATGATGAGACCCAGTACTTC
TRBJ2-3	few	TRBD2	TRBV12-3/TRBV12-4	CASDSGGWRTDTQYF	TGTGCCAGCGATAGCGGGGGGTGGCGCACAGATACGCAGTATTTT
TRBJ1-2	NA	TRBD1	TRBV10-3	CAISDEQGTGYTF	TGTGCCATCAGTGATGAACAGGGGACTGGCTACACCTTC
TRBJ2-1	NA	TRBD2	TRBV7-6	CASSLELAGDIYNEQFF	TGTGCCAGCAGCTTAGAGCTAGCGGGGGACATATACAATGAGCAGTTCTTC
TRBJ2-7	many	NA	TRBV7-8	CASSLSPGNGHEQYF	TGTGCCAGCAGCTTGAGCCCGGGTAACGGGCACGAGCAGTACTTC
TRBJ2-7	NA	NA	TRBV3-1	CASSQDASVSSYEQYF	TGTGCCAGCAGCCAAGACGCTAGCGTGAGCTCCTACGAGCAGTACTTC
TRBJ1-1	NA	NA	TRBV29-1	CSVERAGVETEAFF	TGCAGCGTTGAAAGGGCGGGGGTAGAGACTGAAGCTTTCTTT
TRBJ2-7	many	TRBD1	TRBV29-1	CSVDGDSSYEQYF	TGCAGCGTTGATGGGGACAGCTCCTACGAGCAGTACTTC
TRBJ2-2	many	NA	TRBV6-5	CASRQRGSSTGELFF	TGTGCCAGCAGACAGAGGGGATCTAGCACCGGGGAGCTGTTTTTT
TRBJ2-4	many	TRBD2	TRBV6-6	CASSTTSGSRKDIQYF	TGTGCCAGCAGCACAACTAGCGGGAGCAGGAAGGACATTCAGTACTTC
TRBJ2-3	many	NA	TRBV29-1	CSAATDDIDTQYF	TGCAGCGCTGCGACAGACGATATAGATACGCAGTATTTT
TRBJ2-7	once	NA	TRBV14	CASSQGVKRSASSYEQYF	TGTGCCAGCAGCCAAGGGGTCAAACGGAGCGCCTCCTCCTACGAGCAGTACTTC
TRBJ2-1	few	NA	TRBV6-2/TRBV6-3	CASRQLGEQFF	TGTGCCAGCAGACAACTCGGGGAGCAGTTCTTC
TRBJ2-1	many	NA	TRBV7-2	CASSRRGLSSYNEQFF	TGTGCCAGCAGTCGGAGGGGGCTCAGCTCCTACAATGAGCAGTTCTTC
TRBJ1-2	many	NA	TRBV4-3	CASSQESGHHKNTYGYTF	TGCGCCAGCAGCCAAGAATCGGGACACCATAAGAACACCTATGGCTACACCTTC
TRBJ2-7	many	TRBD2	TRBV14	CASSPLAGGPYEQYF	TGTGCCAGCAGCCCTTTAGCGGGAGGGCCTTACGAGCAGTACTTC
TRBJ2-1	NA	NA	TRBV6-5	CASSLQGGRYNEQFF	TGTGCCAGCAGTTTGCAGGGGGGGCGATACAATGAGCAGTTCTTC